This TCR beta chain was documented in a study of blood T cell repertoires in COVID-19 (TCRdb year 2020). Concerning the study at large: The collaborator samples originated in the United States, Italy and Spain and spanned the acute and convalescent phases of COVID-19. The prospective study material was composed of cDNA or gDNA derived from T cells, B-cell-depleted T cells, or PBMCs. A de-identified subject ID, COVID-19 status, age in years and sex were almost always included in the sample metadata. Deeply sampled blood TCRbeta repertoires from subjects exposed to, actively infected with, or recovered from COVID-19 were included in the dataset. Where available, HLA class I and class II types were obtained from metadata supplied by the sample provider rather than from assay-based typing. A freely available public database, intended as a resource for researchers studying the immune response to SARS-CoV-2, is where the repertoires were released. Samples were obtained from the ongoing ImmuneRACE study (first 160 participants) and from 1,200 or so subjects provided by 6 global collaborators. The paper's findings and limits, for the study overall: How much clinical and demographic metadata was included differed by source and by participant, and the metadata was provided uncurated.

TCRbeta CDR3 regions were amplified from genomic DNA by means of the immunoSEQ Assay, a bias-controlled multiplex PCR. On the authors' methods: Within the assay, amplification of reference gene primers was used to estimate how many nucleated cells each sample contained. To quantify the absolute abundance of each unique TCRbeta CDR3 rearrangement, sequence reads were collapsed and filtered. For each sample, productive Simpson clonality was calculated as the square root of Simpson's diversity index over productive rearrangements. The source is immuneACCESS, and TCRdb retained only in-frame sequences with V and J called. Part of the clones is not carried over; for the studies checked, unresolved V genes explain less than half of this, and the remainder is unexplained. That table supplies the V and J calls and clone size; D and trimming were determined from the DNA. The sample table contains 250,000 or so clones; only one count was recorded for about 80% of them. Together, the top ten hold under 2% of the sample.

V is pared back by 3 bases and J by 7 bases, with 13 bases lying between the germline termini. Based on the germline V gene, the CDR1 and CDR2 sequences are SGHTA and FQGNSA. Inclusive of the bounding cysteine and phenylalanine, the CDR3 is 14 residues long. The kept DNA is CDR3 alone, 42 bases in frame from the first base. Each collaborating institution followed its own protocols to collect whole blood in K2EDTA tubes. Collaborator samples were shipped for TCRbeta analysis as frozen whole blood, isolated PBMCs, or DNA extracted from either sample type. To note about this clone: The antigen this receptor binds is unknown. Base qualities are missing; no much larger clone stands one base away.

Source material: peripheral blood. This sequence uses TRBV7-2 and TRBJ1-5; TRBD1 is a possible D gene, resting on 5 matching bases. The receptor's source is a woman aged 80 or over with acute or convalescent COVID-19. The DNA sequence is given as TGTGCCAGCAGCTTGTTAGGGGCGAGCCAGCCCCAGCATTTT. It codes for CASSLLGASQPQHF.